These 10 T cell receptor beta chains were sequenced from one sample in a study of T-cell memory formation after mild COVID-19. TCRdb re-analysed the 5' RACE reads in MiXCR, keeping a single row per CDR3 protein. The sample consists of under 700,000 distinct CDR3 sequences, roughly 20% of them appearing once. The sample consisted of PBMCs or a T cell subset sorted from them (not recorded which). Source of these receptors: an adult woman who had mild COVID-19 (a few samples of this study predate the infection). Cell type and time point are not known.

Only a few counts were recorded for this clonotype. The chain employs TRBV5-4 and TRBJ2-1, with D maybe TRBD2 (6 bases). The germline V gene has CDR1 SGHNT and CDR2 YYREEE (reference sequence). V was cut by 3 bases and J by 4 bases, with 8 bases left in between. CDR3 length: 13 amino acids. CDR3 region: CASSSSVYNEQFF. The CDR3, as DNA: TGTGCCAGCAGCTCTAGCGTGTACAATGAGCAGTTCTTC.

The chain links TRBV12-3 or TRBV12-4 to TRBJ1-1; D is unclear. The V and J ends lost 9 bases and 6 bases respectively, with 2 bases between them. The CDR3 is 8 amino acids. The CDR3 DNA follows: TGTGCCAGTTCTGAAGCTTTCTTT. This codes for CASSEAFF.

This clonotype was picked up a small number of times. The chain couples TRBV11-2 to TRBJ2-3; weak D call: TRBD2 (6 bases). Deletions cut 7 bases from V and 6 bases from J, with 23 bases between. CDR1 and CDR2 (germline): SGHAT, FQNNGV. This CDR3 contains 16 residues. Here the CDR3 reads CASISYLGGANDTQYF. In nucleotides, the CDR3 is TGTGCCAGCATCAGTTATTTGGGCGGGGCCAATGATACGCAGTATTTT.

The sample holds a few counts of this clonotype. The rearrangement uses TRBV9 and TRBJ2-5; TRBD2 matches 14 bases. This CDR3 comprises 17 residues. V trimming: 4 bases; J trimming: 0 bases; junction bases outside the gene matches: 5. Germline CDR1 and CDR2: SGDLS and YYNGEE. The CDR3 region has the DNA TGTGCCAGCAGCCCCGGGACTAGCGGGGGTAACCAAGAGACCCAGTACTTC. It is translated as CASSPGTSGGNQETQYF.

This clonotype showed up many times. The rearrangement links TRBV24-1 to TRBJ2-1; D tentatively fits TRBD1 or TRBD2 (5 bases each). The CDR3 is 15 residues long. Germline V gene lookup returns CDR1 KGHDR and CDR2 SFDVKD. V gave up 7 bases and J gave up 3 bases, with 15 bases separating them. CDR3 amino acids: CATSGTAQSYNEQFF. Written as DNA, the CDR3 is TGTGCCACCAGCGGGACCGCGCAGAGCTACAATGAGCAGTTCTTC.

The J gene is TRBJ2-7, the V gene TRBV29-1, with D unresolved. CDR3 length: 12 residues. V lost 2 bases and J lost 5, with 10 bases in between. Germline CDR1 and CDR2: SQVTM and ANQGSEA. This CDR3 is CSVEMDGDEQYF. The DNA of the CDR3 is TGCAGCGTTGAAATGGACGGCGACGAGCAGTACTTC.

The chain uses TRBV27 and TRBJ1-5; D is undetermined. The CDR3 is 15 residues long. Germline values: CDR1 MNHEY, CDR2 SMNVEV (reference sequence). Between the trimmed V and J ends, which lost 3 bases and 2 bases, there was a span of 11 bases. CDR3 nucleotide sequence: TGTGCCAGCAGTTTTTTGGCACAGCGCAATCAGCCCCAGCATTTT. Its translation is CASSFLAQRNQPQHF.

The chain uses TRBV5-1 and TRBJ2-1, with D perhaps matching TRBD2 (6 bases). With 4 bases removed from V and 13 bases from J, the gap between germline ends came to 15 bases. CDR3 length: 12 residues. Germline CDR1 and CDR2: SGHRS and YFSETQ. The CDR3 DNA follows: TGCGCCAGCAGCACACTCCGGGAGAGACAGTTCTTC. Encoded protein: CASSTLRERQFF.

This clonotype appeared a few times. V gene TRBV20-1 combines with J gene TRBJ2-3; TRBD2 aligns across 9 bases. CDR1 is DFQATT, CDR2 SNEGSKA, per germline (reference sequence). V lost 5 bases, J lost 6 bases, and 6 bases stayed unmatched. The CDR3 loop spans 13 amino acids. As DNA, the CDR3 is TGCAGTGCTCATAGCGGGGGTGCTGATACGCAGTATTTT. Residues: CSAHSGGADTQYF.

This clonotype was counted between two and nine times. This sequence joins TRBV12-3 or TRBV12-4 and TRBJ1-2; 7 nucleotides match TRBD1. This CDR3 has 12 amino acids. V shed 6 bases, J shed 6 bases, and the junction held 4 bases outside the gene matches. DNA of the CDR3: TGTGCCAGCAGAATAGGGGGCCATGGCTACACCTTC. Residues: CASRIGGHGYTF.